A selection of T cell receptor beta chains follows, all from one sample in a study of control samples from healthy donors and cancer patients. The data were produced by immunoSEQ multiplex PCR, yet TCRdb's version contains in-frame clones alone and is incomplete. The table lists roughly 120,000 clones, roughly 95% of them singletons. The sequenced material came from blood. These receptors all stem from a young man in good health. The conserved cysteine and the conserved F or W are not part of the CDR3 here.

13	TRBJ2-2	TRBV11-3	ASSLTQGHTGELF
12	TRBJ1-5	TRBV19	ASSIPTGGWPQH
13	TRBJ2-1	TRBV6-5	ASSPGGTGYNEQF
13	TRBJ2-5	TRBV3-1/TRBV3-2	ASSVSPGAQETQY
11	TRBJ2-2	TRBV12-3/TRBV12-4	ASIFRDTGELF
12	TRBJ2-1	TRBV5-1	ASSWGDFTGEQF
12	TRBJ2-5	TRBV6-2/TRBV6-3	ASSFDNNQETQY
12	TRBJ2-3	TRBV11-2	ASSFSLAGDTQY
12	TRBJ2-7	TRBV6-6	ASSYGAGPYEQY
11	TRBJ1-2	TRBV6-5	ASRHDNNYGYT
14	TRBJ2-7	TRBV6-2/TRBV6-3	ASSSNLYTGLWEQY
14	TRBJ1-4	TRBV5-6	ASSLGPTTTNEKLF
13	TRBJ1-5	TRBV21-1	ASSNAYRLNQPQH
13	TRBJ2-1	TRBV2	ASSGGQVIYNEQF
17	TRBJ1-6	TRBV12-5	ASGLSGLRDSVRDSPLH
9	TRBJ1-2	TRBV7-9	ASTQGNGYT
10	TRBJ1-1	TRBV11-2	ASRVLGTEAF
12	TRBJ1-1	TRBV10-3	AITRGIVNTEAF
12	TRBJ1-2	TRBV6-5	ASSYGQGRGGYT
14	TRBJ2-2	TRBV9	ASSVGKKYNTGELF
12	TRBJ2-5	TRBV18	ASSPSLAEETQY
10	TRBJ2-3	TRBV5-1	ASSPPADTQY
11	TRBJ1-4	TRBV6-5	ASSYSMGEKLF
15	TRBJ2-1	TRBV4-1	ASSQVIPSGAYNEQF
12	TRBJ2-4	TRBV6-5	ASSYDGGGNIQY
11	TRBJ2-2	TRBV27	ASSLKSTGELF
12	TRBJ2-1	TRBV11-2	ASSYTGSYNEQF
11	TRBJ2-3	TRBV5-5	ATSRQGTDTQY
9	TRBJ2-1	TRBV27	ASSLGNEQF
12	TRBJ2-7	TRBV29-1	SAIPGQGRYEQY
13	TRBJ2-5	TRBV6-5	ASSYSGVFQETQY
10	TRBJ2-7	TRBV19	ASRTGAGEQY
10	TRBJ2-5	TRBV3-1/TRBV3-2	ASEGGGLAQY
13	TRBJ1-4	TRBV4-1	ASSQDRGPYEKLF
12	TRBJ2-3	TRBV7-9	ASSEGLAGLRPY
12	TRBJ2-3	TRBV28	ASSFLAGGNTQY
11	TRBJ1-2	TRBV6-5	ASSYRDFYGYT
12	TRBJ1-5	TRBV7-2	ASSFPGIGQPQH
9	TRBJ2-5	TRBV7-2	ASSLDETQY